These 5 T cell receptor beta chains came from one sample sequenced in a study of OX40 agonist ivuxolimab in advanced cancers. Repertoires were generated with immunoSEQ multiplex PCR, while TCRdb's copy carries only in-frame clones and drops some. This sample yields approximately 35,000 clones, of which approximately 90% are seen a single time; roughly a third belongs to the top ten. The source material was CD4+ or CD8+ T cells sorted from blood, sampled in a trial of the OX40 agonist ivuxolimab. Every receptor here comes from an adult with an advanced solid tumor such as melanoma, head and neck, liver or kidney cancer.

The chain employs TRBV7-9 and TRBJ2-3; TRBD2 matches at 11 bases. CDR1 SEHNR and CDR2 FQNEAQ come from the germline V gene (reference sequence). CDR3 length equals 17 residues. J was trimmed by 0 bases and V by 6 bases; bases with no gene match: 8. In DNA, the CDR3 is TGTGCCAGCAGTTGGGGATTAGCGGGAGGGAGCACAGATACGCAGTATTTT. It encodes CASSWGLAGGSTDTQYF.

This chain links TRBV5-6 with TRBJ2-5; TRBD2 matches at 7 bases. J was trimmed by 2 bases and V by 4 bases; bases with no gene match: 11. From germline, CDR1 is SGHDT and CDR2 YYEEEE. The CDR3 runs to 16 residues. CDR3 protein: CASSNSYGRDQETQYF. In DNA form, the CDR3 reads TGTGCCAGCAGCAACTCCTATGGGAGGGATCAAGAGACCCAGTACTTC.

The gene calls are TRBV4-3 and TRBJ2-1; 7 bases align to TRBD2. The CDR3 length is 16 residues. Germline V gives CDR1 LGHNA, CDR2 YSLEER. The V gene end was trimmed by 0 bases and the J gene end by 2 bases; junction bases not matched to a gene: 4. CDR3 protein: CASSQESAGPYNEQFF. In DNA, the CDR3 is TGCGCCAGCAGCCAAGAGTCAGCGGGACCCTACAATGAGCAGTTCTTC.

The rearrangement links TRBV27 to TRBJ2-5; 9 bases match TRBD2. J lost 5 bases, V lost 5 bases, and 6 bases had no gene match. Looked up from germline, CDR1 is MNHEY and CDR2 is SMNVEV (reference sequence). The CDR3 is 14 residues long. The chain's CDR3 is CASSPTSGYETQYF. The CDR3 DNA sequence: TGTGCCAGCAGTCCTACTAGCGGGTATGAGACCCAGTACTTC.

The chain is built from TRBV9 and TRBJ2-1, with 8 nucleotides matching TRBD2. V lost 3 bases, J lost 0 bases, and 8 bases stayed unmatched. This CDR3 is built from 17 residues. The germline V gene encodes CDR1 SGDLS and CDR2 YYNGEE. The CDR3 is CASSGMGGRYSYNEQFF. Written as DNA, the CDR3 is TGTGCCAGCAGCGGCATGGGCGGGAGGTACTCCTACAATGAGCAGTTCTTC.